This passage covers 12 T cell receptor beta chains from one sample sequenced in a study of T cells in Graves' hyperthyroidism and ophthalmopathy. From RNA transcripts, TCR beta CDR3 regions were amplified. During a first-round RT-PCR of the TCR CDR3, the HTBI primer set was used. Each CDR3 protein is one row after TCRdb ran MiXCR on the multiplex PCR reads. Among about 290,000 distinct CDR3 sequences listed, about an eighth were seen once. Sequenced material: blood. These receptor sequences come from a woman in her 40s with Graves' hyperthyroidism.

This clonotype occurred many times. This chain joins TRBV2 and TRBJ1-1, with unresolved D. Germline CDR1 SNHLY, CDR2 FYNNEI. The CDR3 sequence is 14 residues long. V lost 2 bases, J lost 2 bases, and 9 bases lay in between. This CDR3 reads CASSEQFPNTEAFF. For the CDR3, the DNA is TGTGCCAGCAGTGAACAGTTCCCCAACACTGAAGCTTTCTTT. Using reference TRBV2 and TRBJ1-1 for the parts outside the CDR3, the full variable domain is EPEVTQTPSHQVTQMGQEVILRCVPISNHLYFYWYRQILGQKVEFLVSFYNNEISEKSEIFDDQFSVERPDGSNFTLKIRSTKLEDSAMYFCASSEQFPNTEAFFGQGTRLTVV.

This clonotype was observed at least ten times. The chain uses TRBV12-3 or TRBV12-4 and TRBJ1-1; D ambiguous. This CDR3 region has 12 residues. Trimming removed 6 bases at V and 5 bases at J, with 10 bases between. CDR3 loop: CASSPGWTEAFF. The CDR3 coding sequence is TGTGCCAGCAGCCCGGGATGGACTGAAGCTTTCTTT.

This clonotype appeared many times. The CDR3 loop is CASSLEGKFQETQYF. CDR3 DNA: TGTGCCAGCAGCTTAGAGGGAAAATTCCAAGAGACCCAGTACTTC. V usage is TRBV11-3 and J usage is TRBJ2-5; D remains ambiguous. Trimming pared 0 bases from V and 1 base from J, leaving 9 bases between. The germline gives CDR1 SGHNT, CDR2 YENEEA. This CDR3 contains 15 residues.

This clonotype showed up many times. This rearrangement joins TRBV7-8 to TRBJ2-1; 7 bases are a match to TRBD2. This CDR3 has 15 amino acids. After removal of 6 bases from V and 0 bases from J, the junction contained 5 bases not matched to a gene. Germline CDR1 reads SGHVS; CDR2 reads FQNEAQ. Here the CDR3 DNA reads TGTGCCAGCAGTTACGGACTAGTCTCCTACAATGAGCAGTTCTTC. It is translated as CASSYGLVSYNEQFF.

This clonotype has ten or more counts. This chain joins TRBV6-1 and TRBJ2-1; no reliable D call. Germline V CDR1 and CDR2: MNHNS, SASEGT. The CDR3 sequence is 15 residues long. V lost 6 bases and J lost 9, with 21 bases in between. This chain's CDR3 is CASRHATSPGSEQFF. In DNA form, the CDR3 reads TGTGCCAGCAGACATGCCACCTCTCCTGGGTCTGAGCAGTTCTTC.

This clonotype was observed at least ten times. The chain has TRBV11-3 and TRBJ2-4; D is possibly TRBD2 (6 bases). The ends were cut back, 3 bases at V and 6 bases at J, with 15 bases in the middle. The CDR3 loop spans 15 amino acids. Per germline, CDR1 SGHNT and CDR2 YENEEA. The CDR3 DNA is TGTGCCAGCAGCTTGGGGGGAAGGAGGGGAAACATTCAGTACTTC. Encoded protein: CASSLGGRRGNIQYF.

This clonotype was found many times. J is TRBJ2-1 and V is TRBV6-2 or TRBV6-3; 11 positions agree with TRBD2. This CDR3 has 15 residues. The germline CDR1 and CDR2 sequences are MNHEY and SVGEGT. With 6 bases clipped from V and 6 bases from J, the junction kept 7 bases outside the gene matches. CDR3 in amino acids: CASRHSGRAVNEQFF. The CDR3 nucleotides are TGTGCCAGCAGGCATAGCGGGAGGGCAGTCAATGAGCAGTTCTTC.

This clonotype was observed a handful of times. The chain combines TRBV4-1 with TRBJ2-3, with 7 bases lining up with TRBD2. The junction had 10 bases not matched to a gene; V was cut back by 0 bases and J by 4 bases. There are 17 residues in the CDR3. Germline CDR1 MGHRA, CDR2 YSYEKL. CDR3 DNA: TGCGCCAGCAGCCAAGATCTTGGGGGAGGGTCGGCAGATACGCAGTATTTT. Encoded protein: CASSQDLGGGSADTQYF.

This clonotype was recorded at least ten times. The V gene is TRBV28, the J gene TRBJ1-6, with D maybe TRBD1 (6 bases). Germline lookup yields CDR1 MDHEN and CDR2 SYDVKM. The CDR3 length is 15 residues. The V and J ends lost 10 bases and 5 bases respectively, with 18 bases between them. The CDR3 sequence is CAIRGGGRDNSPLHF. The DNA of the CDR3 is TGTGCCATTCGAGGGGGGGGCAGAGATAATTCACCCCTCCACTTT.

This clonotype was counted at least ten times. V and J are TRBV20-1 and TRBJ2-1; 7 positions match TRBD1. The CDR3 runs to 16 residues. Germline CDR1 DFQATT, CDR2 SNEGSKA (reference sequence). After removal of 0 bases from V and 2 bases from J, the junction contained 7 bases not matched to a gene. The CDR3 here is CSARDRLTGTYNEQFF. In DNA form, the CDR3 reads TGCAGTGCTAGAGATCGGCTGACAGGGACCTACAATGAGCAGTTCTTC.

This clonotype was seen at least ten times. The J gene is TRBJ1-1, the V gene TRBV12-3 or TRBV12-4; no clear D. V was cut by 8 bases and J by 3 bases, with 19 bases left in between. The CDR3 runs to 15 residues. The CDR3, as DNA: TGTGCCAGCTCCACCAAGATCAGGAGGGACACTGAAGCTTTCTTT. Residues: CASSTKIRRDTEAFF.

This clonotype was seen at least ten times. The genes are TRBV2 and TRBJ1-2, with D possibly matching TRBD1 (5 bases). Looked up from germline, CDR1 is SNHLY and CDR2 is FYNNEI. Trimming took off 7 bases at V and 4 bases at J, with 16 bases between the two ends. The CDR3 is 14 amino acids. CDR3 sequence reads: CASKLSGIPYGYTF. The CDR3 DNA reads as TGTGCCAGCAAGTTGTCAGGGATCCCCTATGGCTACACCTTC.